This section outlines one T cell receptor (beta chain) sequence together with its context. What it binds is unknown. Trimming stripped 4 bases from V and 2 bases from J, with 8 bases between. The CDR3 is 13 residues long. TCR beta CDR3 regions were amplified from RNA. A first-round RT-PCR of the TCR CDR3 used the HTBI primer set. Via MiXCR, TCRdb re-called the multiplex PCR reads, giving one row per CDR3 protein. The sample records a few hundred thousand distinct CDR3 sequences, 13% to 15% being singletons. The data originate from a study of T cells in Graves' hyperthyroidism and ophthalmopathy. Study results and caveats: Most expanded thyroid clonotypes above 0.001 recurred in blood. In validation, the model predicted ophthalmopathy. These predictions came a median about 6.5 months before onset.

The study enrolled patients aged 18 to 65 with newly diagnosed hyperthyroidism of under 2 months' duration. Each diagnosis drew on symptoms, thyroxine, TRAb, thyroid ultrasound and orbital computed tomography findings. The chain is built from TRBV12-3 or TRBV12-4 and TRBJ2-5, with unresolved D. Material for sequencing was blood. The sequence came from a middle-aged woman with Graves' hyperthyroidism. CDR3 nucleotides: TGTGCCAGCAGTTGGTCAGATCAAGAGACCCAGTACTTC. This codes for CASSWSDQETQYF.